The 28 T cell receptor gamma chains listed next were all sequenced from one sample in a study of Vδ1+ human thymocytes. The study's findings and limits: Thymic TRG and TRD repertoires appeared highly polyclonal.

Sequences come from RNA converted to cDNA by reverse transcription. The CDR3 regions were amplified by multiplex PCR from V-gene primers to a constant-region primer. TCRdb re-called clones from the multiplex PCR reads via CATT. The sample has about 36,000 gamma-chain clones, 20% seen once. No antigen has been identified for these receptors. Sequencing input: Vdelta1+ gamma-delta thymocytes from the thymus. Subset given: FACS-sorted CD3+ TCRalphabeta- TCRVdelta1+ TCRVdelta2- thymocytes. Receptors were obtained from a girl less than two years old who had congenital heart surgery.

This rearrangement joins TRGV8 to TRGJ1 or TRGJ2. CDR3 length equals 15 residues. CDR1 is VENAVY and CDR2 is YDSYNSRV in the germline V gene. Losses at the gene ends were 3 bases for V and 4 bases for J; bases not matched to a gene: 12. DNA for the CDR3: TGTGCCACCTGGGATGGGGACCTTGGATATTATAAGAAACTCTTT. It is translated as CATWDGDLGYYKKLF.

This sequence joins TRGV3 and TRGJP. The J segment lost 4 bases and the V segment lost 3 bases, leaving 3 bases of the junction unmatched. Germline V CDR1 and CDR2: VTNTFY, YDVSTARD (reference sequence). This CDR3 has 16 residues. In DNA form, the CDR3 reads TGTGCCACCTGGGACGACCAAGAGTTGGGCAAAAAAATCAAGGTATTT. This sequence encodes CATWDDQELGKKIKVF.

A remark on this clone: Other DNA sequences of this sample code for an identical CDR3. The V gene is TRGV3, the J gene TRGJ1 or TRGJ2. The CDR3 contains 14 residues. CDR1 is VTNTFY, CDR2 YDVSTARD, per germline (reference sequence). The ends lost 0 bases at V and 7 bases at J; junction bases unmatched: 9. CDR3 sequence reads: CATWDRLRYYKKLF. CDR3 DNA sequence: TGTGCCACCTGGGACAGGCTAAGGTACTATAAGAAACTCTTT.

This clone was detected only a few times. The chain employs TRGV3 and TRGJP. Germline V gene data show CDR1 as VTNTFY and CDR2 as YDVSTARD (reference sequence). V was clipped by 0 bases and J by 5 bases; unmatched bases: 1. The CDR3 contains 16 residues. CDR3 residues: CATWDRKELGKKIKVF. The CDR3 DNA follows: TGTGCCACCTGGGACAGGAAAGAGTTGGGCAAAAAAATCAAGGTATTT.

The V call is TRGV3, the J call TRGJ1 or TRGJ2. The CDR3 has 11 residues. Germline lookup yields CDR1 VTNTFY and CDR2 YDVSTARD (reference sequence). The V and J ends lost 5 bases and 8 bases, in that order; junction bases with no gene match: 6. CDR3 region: CATWGPHKKLF. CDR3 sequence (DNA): TGTGCCACCTGGGGACCCCATAAGAAACTCTTT.

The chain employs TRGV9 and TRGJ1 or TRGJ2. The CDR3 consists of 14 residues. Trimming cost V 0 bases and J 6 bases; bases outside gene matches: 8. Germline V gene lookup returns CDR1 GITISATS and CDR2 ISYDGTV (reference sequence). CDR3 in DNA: TGTGCCTTGTGGGAGGTGCATCTAAGTTATAAGAAACTCTTT. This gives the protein CALWEVHLSYKKLF.

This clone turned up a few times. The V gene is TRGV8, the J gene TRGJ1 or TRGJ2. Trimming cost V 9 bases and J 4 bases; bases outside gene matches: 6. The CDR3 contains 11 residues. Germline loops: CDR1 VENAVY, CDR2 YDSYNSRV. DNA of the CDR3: TGTGCCACCAAGATCTATTATAAGAAACTCTTT. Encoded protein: CATKIYYKKLF.

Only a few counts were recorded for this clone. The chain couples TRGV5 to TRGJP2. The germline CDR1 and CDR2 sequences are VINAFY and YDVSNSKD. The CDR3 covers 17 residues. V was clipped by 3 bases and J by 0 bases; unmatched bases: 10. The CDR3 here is CATWDGLPHSSDWIKTF. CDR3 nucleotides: TGTGCCACCTGGGACGGGCTCCCTCATAGTAGTGATTGGATCAAGACGTTT.

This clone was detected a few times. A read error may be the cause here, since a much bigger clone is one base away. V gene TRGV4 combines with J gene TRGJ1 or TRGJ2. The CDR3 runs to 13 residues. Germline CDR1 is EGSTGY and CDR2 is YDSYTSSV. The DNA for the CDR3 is TGTGCCACCTGGGACTCGAATTATTATAAGGAACTCTTT. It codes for CATWDSNYYKELF.

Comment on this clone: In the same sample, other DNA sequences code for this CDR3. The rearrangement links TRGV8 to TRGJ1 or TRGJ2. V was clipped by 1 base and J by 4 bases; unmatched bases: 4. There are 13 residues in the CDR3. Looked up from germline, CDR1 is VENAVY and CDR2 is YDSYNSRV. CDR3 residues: CATWDSRYYKKLF. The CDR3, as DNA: TGTGCCACCTGGGATAGCCGCTATTATAAGAAACTCTTT.

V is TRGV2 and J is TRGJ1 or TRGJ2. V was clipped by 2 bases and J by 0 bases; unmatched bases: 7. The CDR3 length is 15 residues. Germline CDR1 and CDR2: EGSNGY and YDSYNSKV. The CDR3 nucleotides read TGTGCCACCTGGGACGACTCCCAGAATTATTATAAGAAACTCTTT. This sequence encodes CATWDDSQNYYKKLF.

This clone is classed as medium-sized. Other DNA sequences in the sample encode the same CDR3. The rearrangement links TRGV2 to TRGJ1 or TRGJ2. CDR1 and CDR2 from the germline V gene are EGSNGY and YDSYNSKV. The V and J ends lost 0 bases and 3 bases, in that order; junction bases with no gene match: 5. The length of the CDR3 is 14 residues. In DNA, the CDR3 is TGTGCCACCTGGGACGGGCGGGGTTATTATAAGAAACTCTTT. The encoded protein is CATWDGRGYYKKLF.

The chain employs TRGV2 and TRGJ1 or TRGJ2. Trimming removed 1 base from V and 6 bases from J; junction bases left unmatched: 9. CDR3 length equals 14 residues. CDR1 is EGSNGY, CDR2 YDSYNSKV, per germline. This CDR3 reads CATWDGEDGYKKLF. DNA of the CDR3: TGTGCCACCTGGGACGGCGAGGATGGTTATAAGAAACTCTTT.

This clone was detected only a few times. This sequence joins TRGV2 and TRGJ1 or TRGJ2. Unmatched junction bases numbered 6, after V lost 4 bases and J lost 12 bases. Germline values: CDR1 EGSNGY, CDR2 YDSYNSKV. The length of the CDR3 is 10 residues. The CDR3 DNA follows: TGTGCCACCTGGGATTGCGGGAAACTCTTT. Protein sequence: CATWDCGKLF.

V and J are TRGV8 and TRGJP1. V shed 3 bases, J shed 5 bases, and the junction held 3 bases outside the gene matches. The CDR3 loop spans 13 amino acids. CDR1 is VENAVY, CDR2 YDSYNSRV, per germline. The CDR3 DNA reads TGTGCCACCTGGGATGGGACTGGTTGGTTCAAGATATTT. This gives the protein CATWDGTGWFKIF.

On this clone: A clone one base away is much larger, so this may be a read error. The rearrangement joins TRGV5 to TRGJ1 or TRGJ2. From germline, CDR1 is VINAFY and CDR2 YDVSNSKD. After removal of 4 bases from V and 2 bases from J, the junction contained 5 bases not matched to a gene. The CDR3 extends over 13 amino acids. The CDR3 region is CATWDKYYYKKLF. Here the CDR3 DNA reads TGTGCCACCTGGGATAAGTATTATTATAAGAAACTCTTT.

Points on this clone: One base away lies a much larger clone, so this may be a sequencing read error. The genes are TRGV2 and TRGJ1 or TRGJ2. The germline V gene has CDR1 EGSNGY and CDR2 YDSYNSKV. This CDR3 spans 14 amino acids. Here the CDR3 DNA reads TGTGCCACCTGGGACGTCCCGAATTATTATACGAAACTCTTT. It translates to CATWDVPNYYTKLF.

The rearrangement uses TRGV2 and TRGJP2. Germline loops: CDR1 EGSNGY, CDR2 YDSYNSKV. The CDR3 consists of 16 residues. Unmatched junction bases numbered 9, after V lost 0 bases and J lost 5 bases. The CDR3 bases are TGTGCCACCTGGGACGGGCGGTCTGGGAGTGATTGGATCAAGACGTTT. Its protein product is CATWDGRSGSDWIKTF.

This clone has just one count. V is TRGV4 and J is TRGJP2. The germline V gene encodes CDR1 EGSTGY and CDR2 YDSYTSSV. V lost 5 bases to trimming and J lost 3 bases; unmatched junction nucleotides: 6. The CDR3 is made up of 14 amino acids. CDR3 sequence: CATWGFGSDWIKTF. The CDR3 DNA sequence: TGTGCCACCTGGGGTTTTGGTAGTGATTGGATCAAGACGTTT.

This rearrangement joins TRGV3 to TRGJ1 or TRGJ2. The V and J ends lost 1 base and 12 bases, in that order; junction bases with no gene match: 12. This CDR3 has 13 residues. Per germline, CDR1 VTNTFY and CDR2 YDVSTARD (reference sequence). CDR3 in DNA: TGTGCCACCTGGGACAGTCCCCCAGCAGGGAAACTCTTT. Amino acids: CATWDSPPAGKLF.

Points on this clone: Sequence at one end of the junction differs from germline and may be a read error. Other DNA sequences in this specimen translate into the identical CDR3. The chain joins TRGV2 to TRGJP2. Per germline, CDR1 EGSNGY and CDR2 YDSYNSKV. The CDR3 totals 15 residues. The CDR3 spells CATWDGHSSDWIKTF. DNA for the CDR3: TGCGCCACCTGGGATGGGCATAGTAGTGATTGGATCAAGACGTTT.

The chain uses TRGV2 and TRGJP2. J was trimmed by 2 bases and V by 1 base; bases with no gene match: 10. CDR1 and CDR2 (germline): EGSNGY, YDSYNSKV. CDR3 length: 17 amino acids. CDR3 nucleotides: TGTGCCACCTGGGACGGTCATTTGACAAGTAGTGATTGGATCAAGACGTTT. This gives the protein CATWDGHLTSSDWIKTF.

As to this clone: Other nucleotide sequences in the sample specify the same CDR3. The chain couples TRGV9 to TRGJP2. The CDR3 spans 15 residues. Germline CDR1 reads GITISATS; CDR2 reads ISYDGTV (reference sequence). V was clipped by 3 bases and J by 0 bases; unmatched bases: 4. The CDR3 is CALWEIDSSDWIKTF. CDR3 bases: TGTGCCTTGTGGGAGATAGATAGTAGTGATTGGATCAAGACGTTT.

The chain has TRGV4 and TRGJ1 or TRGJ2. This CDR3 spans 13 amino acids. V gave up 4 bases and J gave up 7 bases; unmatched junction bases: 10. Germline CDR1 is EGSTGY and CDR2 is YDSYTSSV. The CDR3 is CATWDEVQYKKLF. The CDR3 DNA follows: TGTGCCACCTGGGACGAAGTGCAATATAAGAAACTCTTT.

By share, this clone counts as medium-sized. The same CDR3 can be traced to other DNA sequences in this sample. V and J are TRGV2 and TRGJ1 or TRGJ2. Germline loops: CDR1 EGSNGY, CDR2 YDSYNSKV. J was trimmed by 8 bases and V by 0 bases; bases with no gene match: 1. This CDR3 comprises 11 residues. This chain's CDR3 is CATWDGHKKLF. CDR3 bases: TGTGCCACCTGGGACGGGCATAAGAAACTCTTT.

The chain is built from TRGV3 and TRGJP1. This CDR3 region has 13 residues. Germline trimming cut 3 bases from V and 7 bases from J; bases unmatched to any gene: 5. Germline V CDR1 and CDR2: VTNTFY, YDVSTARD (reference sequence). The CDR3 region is CATWDWGGWFKIF. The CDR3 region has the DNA TGTGCCACCTGGGACTGGGGTGGTTGGTTCAAGATATTT.

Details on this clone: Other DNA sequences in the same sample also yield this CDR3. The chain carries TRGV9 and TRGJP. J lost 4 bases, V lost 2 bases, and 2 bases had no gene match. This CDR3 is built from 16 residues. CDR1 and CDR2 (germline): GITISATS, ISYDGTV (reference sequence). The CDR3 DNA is TGTGCCTTGTGGGAGGCACAAGAGTTGGGCAAAAAAATCAAGGTATTT. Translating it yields CALWEAQELGKKIKVF.

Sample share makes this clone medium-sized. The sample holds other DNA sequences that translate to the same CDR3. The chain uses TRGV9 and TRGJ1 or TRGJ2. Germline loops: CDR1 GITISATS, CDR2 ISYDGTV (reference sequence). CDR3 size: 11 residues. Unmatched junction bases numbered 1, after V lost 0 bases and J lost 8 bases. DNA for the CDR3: TGTGCCTTGTGGGAGGTGAATAAGAAACTCTTT. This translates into CALWEVNKKLF.